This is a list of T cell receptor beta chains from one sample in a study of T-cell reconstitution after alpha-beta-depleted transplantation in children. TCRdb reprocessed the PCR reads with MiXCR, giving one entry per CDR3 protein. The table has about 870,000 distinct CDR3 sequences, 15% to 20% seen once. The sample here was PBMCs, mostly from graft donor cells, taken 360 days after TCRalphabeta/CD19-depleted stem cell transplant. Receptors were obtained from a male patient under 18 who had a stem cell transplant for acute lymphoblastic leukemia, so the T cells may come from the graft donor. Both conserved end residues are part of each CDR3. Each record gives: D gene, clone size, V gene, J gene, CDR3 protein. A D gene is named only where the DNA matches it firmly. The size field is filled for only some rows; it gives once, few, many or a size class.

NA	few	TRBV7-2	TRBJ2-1	CASSAGTYNEQFF
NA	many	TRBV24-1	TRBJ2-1	CATGTQSYNEQFF
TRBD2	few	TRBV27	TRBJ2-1	CASSFTWEGREDNEQFF
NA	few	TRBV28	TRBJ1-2	CASSFQIRAGYTF
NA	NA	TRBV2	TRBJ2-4	CASSERWGRAKLLAKNIQYF
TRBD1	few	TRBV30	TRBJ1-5	CACTGQGNQPQHF
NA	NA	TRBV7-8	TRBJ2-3	CASSLNRFISTDTQYF
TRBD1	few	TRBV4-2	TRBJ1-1	CASSQDPGGENTEAFF
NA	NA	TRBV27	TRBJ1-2	CASSPRPPYGYGYTF
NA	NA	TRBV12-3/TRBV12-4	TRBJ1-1	CASRGRRGEAFF
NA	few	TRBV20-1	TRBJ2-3	CSARLGNTQYF
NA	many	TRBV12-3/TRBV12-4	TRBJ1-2	CASSPEYSGGYTF
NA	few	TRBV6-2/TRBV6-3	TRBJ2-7	CASSYKGNEQYF
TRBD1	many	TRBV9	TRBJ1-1	CASSPRQGRAEAFF
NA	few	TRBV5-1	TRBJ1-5	CASSPPRRYNQPQHF
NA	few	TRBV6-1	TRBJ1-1	CASSETMGGRWSEAFF
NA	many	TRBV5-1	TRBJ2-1	CASSLAGPHNEQFF
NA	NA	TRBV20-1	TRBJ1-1	CSARQGSALGTEAFF
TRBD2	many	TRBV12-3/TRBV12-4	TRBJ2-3	CASSFGRAWNPQYF
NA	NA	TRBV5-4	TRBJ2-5	CASSLKTHQETQYF
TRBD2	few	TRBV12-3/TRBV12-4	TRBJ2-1	CASNFRGLAGAYNEQFF
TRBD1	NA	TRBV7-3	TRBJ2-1	CASSPHPGQGLNEQFF
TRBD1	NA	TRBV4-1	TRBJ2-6	CASRLGTGVPSGANVLTF
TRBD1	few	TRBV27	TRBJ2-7	CASSTSGTGFWEAYEQYF
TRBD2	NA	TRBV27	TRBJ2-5	CASMRASGHQETQYF
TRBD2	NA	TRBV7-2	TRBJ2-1	CASSLEASGAHEQFF
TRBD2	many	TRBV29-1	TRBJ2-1	CSVVGSGRVNEQFF
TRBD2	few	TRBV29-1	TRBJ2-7	CSALGGTYEQYF
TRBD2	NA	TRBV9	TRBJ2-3	CASSVAAGGRGADTQYF
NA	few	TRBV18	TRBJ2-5	CASSAERGLRETQYF
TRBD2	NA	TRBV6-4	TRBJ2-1	CASSLSSFRLAGAQRTWYNEQFF
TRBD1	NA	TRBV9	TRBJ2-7	CASSGRQGVLGEQYF
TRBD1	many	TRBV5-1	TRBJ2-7	CASSWWTGFSYEQYF
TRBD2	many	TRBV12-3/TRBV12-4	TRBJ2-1	CASSRDYHNEQFF
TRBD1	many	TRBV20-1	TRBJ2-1	CSAKTGINEQFF
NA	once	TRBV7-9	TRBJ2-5	CASSRPNLETQYF
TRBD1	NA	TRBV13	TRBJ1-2	CASSLGGTGDYGYTF